What follows are 25 T cell receptor beta chains derived from one specimen sequenced in a study of T cells in Graves' hyperthyroidism and ophthalmopathy. RNA transcripts provided the source from which TCR beta CDR3 regions were amplified. In the first-round RT-PCR of the TCR CDR3, the HTBI primer set was used. TCRdb ran MiXCR on the multiplex PCR reads and lists one entry per CDR3 protein. The profile shows around 660,000 distinct CDR3 sequences, over 40% of them singletons. The sample taken for sequencing was peripheral blood or thyroid tissue (not recorded which). The receptors derive from an adult man with Graves' disease, either hyperthyroidism or ophthalmopathy (not recorded which).

The chain combines TRBV20-1 with TRBJ2-5, with 11 bases matching TRBD2. This CDR3 region has 15 residues. Per germline, CDR1 DFQATT and CDR2 SNEGSKA (reference sequence). The ends lost 1 base at V and 4 bases at J; junction bases unmatched: 5. The CDR3 bases are TGCAGTGCTAGAGCACTAGCGGGGGTCGGAGAGACCCAGTACTTC. Translating it yields CSARALAGVGETQYF.

This clonotype has more than one count but fewer than ten. The V gene is TRBV12-3 or TRBV12-4, the J gene TRBJ1-1, with 7 bases lining up with TRBD1. This CDR3 is built from 13 residues. V gave up 7 bases and J gave up 7 bases; unmatched junction bases: 9. The CDR3 loop is CASKRQGSLEAFF. For the CDR3, the DNA is TGTGCCAGCAAAAGACAGGGATCACTTGAAGCTTTCTTT.

This clonotype was observed a few times. The rearrangement uses TRBV7-9 and TRBJ2-7; D call uncertain. This CDR3 is 15 amino acids long. Germline loops: CDR1 SEHNR, CDR2 FQNEAQ (reference sequence). Trimming took off 5 bases at V and 0 bases at J, with 14 bases between the two ends. The CDR3 loop reads CASSTYTLSSYEQYF. CDR3 in DNA: TGTGCCAGCAGCACTTACACTCTGAGCTCCTACGAGCAGTACTTC.

Only a few counts were recorded for this clonotype. This chain connects TRBV7-8 to TRBJ1-5; D is undetermined. Trimming took off 1 base at V and 0 bases at J, with 16 bases between the two ends. The CDR3 contains 18 residues. CDR1 SGHVS and CDR2 FQNEAQ come from the germline V gene. The CDR3 reads CASSLGFATEYSNQPQHF. CDR3 coding DNA: TGTGCCAGCAGCTTAGGGTTCGCTACAGAGTATAGCAATCAGCCCCAGCATTTT.

This clonotype was counted a few times. The chain recombines TRBV7-9 with TRBJ1-3; 12 bases align to TRBD1. The CDR3 is 19 amino acids. V dropped 5 bases and J dropped 2; count of bases not matched to a gene: 13. Germline CDR1 reads SEHNR; CDR2 reads FQNEAQ (reference sequence). The chain's CDR3 is CASSVRRDRGPPPGNTIYF. DNA for the CDR3: TGTGCCAGCAGCGTCCGCCGGGACAGGGGGCCACCGCCTGGAAACACCATATATTTT.

The chain joins TRBV7-9 to TRBJ1-2, with D uncertain. V lost 6 bases, J lost 7 bases, and 21 bases lay in between. Germline CDR1 reads SEHNR; CDR2 reads FQNEAQ (reference sequence). The CDR3 spans 15 residues. The CDR3 protein is CASRREGNPVGGYTF. The CDR3 DNA sequence: TGTGCCAGCAGACGCGAGGGCAATCCGGTGGGTGGCTACACCTTC.

The CDR3 DNA follows: TGTGCCAGCAGTGGGGGGACAGGGGAGGAACTGTTTTTT. It translates to CASSGGTGEELFF. The V gene is TRBV2, the J gene TRBJ1-4, with 10 bases that match TRBD1. Trimming at V came to 4 bases and at J to 12 bases, leaving 5 bases not matched to a gene. CDR3 size: 13 residues. Germline CDR1 SNHLY, CDR2 FYNNEI.

The J gene is TRBJ1-2, the V gene TRBV15; 9 bases match TRBD1. CDR3 length equals 17 residues. The ends lost 0 bases at V and 6 bases at J; junction bases unmatched: 11. Germline values: CDR1 LNHNV, CDR2 YYDKDF (reference sequence). Here the CDR3 DNA reads TGTGCCACCAGCAGAGATCAGAGGACAGGGGATCTTCATGGCTACACCTTC. The encoded protein is CATSRDQRTGDLHGYTF.

This chain connects TRBV9 to TRBJ1-3; 7 bases are shared with TRBD1. The CDR3 extends over 16 amino acids. Germline V gene data show CDR1 as SGDLS and CDR2 as YYNGEE. Germline trimming cut 4 bases from V and 4 bases from J; bases unmatched to any gene: 11. The CDR3 DNA reads TGTGCCAGCAGCCAAAGGGAGGGGGCCTTGGGAAACACCATATATTTT. It encodes CASSQREGALGNTIYF. Complete variable domain (other parts from reference TRBV9 and TRBJ1-3): DSGVTQTPKHLITATGQRVTLRCSPRSGDLSVYWYQQSLDQGLQFLIQYYNGEERAKGNILERFSAQQFPDLHSELNLSSLELGDSALYFCASSQREGALGNTIYFGEGSWLTVV.

This clonotype was seen many times. The rearrangement joins TRBV9 to TRBJ2-6; D is possibly TRBD2 (6 bases). The germline V gene has CDR1 SGDLS and CDR2 YYNGEE. This CDR3 region has 15 residues. The ends were cut back, 2 bases at V and 0 bases at J, with 6 bases in the middle. CDR3 in DNA: TGTGCCAGCAGCGTCGGGAGCTCTGGGGCCAACGTCCTGACTTTC. This gives the protein CASSVGSSGANVLTF.

The chain recombines TRBV12-3 or TRBV12-4 with TRBJ1-3; D unresolved. The CDR3 extends over 18 amino acids. V was trimmed by 6 bases and J by 3 bases, leaving 24 bases between them. The DNA for the CDR3 is TGTGCCAGCAGCCAATCCCTCGGAAGTTGGGCTAGTGGAAACACCATATATTTT. It encodes CASSQSLGSWASGNTIYF.

This clonotype was found once. The V call is TRBV29-1, the J call TRBJ2-7; TRBD1 matches 9 bases. This CDR3 has 13 residues. Germline values: CDR1 SQVTM, CDR2 ANQGSEA. V shed 4 bases, J shed 9 bases, and the junction held 10 bases outside the gene matches. CDR3 nucleotides: TGCAGCGTTGCAGGGACAGGGAGGTATGGGCAGTACTTC. Protein sequence: CSVAGTGRYGQYF.

This clonotype was found many times. The chain recombines TRBV29-1 with TRBJ2-7, with 8 bases aligning to TRBD1. The length of the CDR3 is 14 residues. Germline loops: CDR1 SQVTM, CDR2 ANQGSEA. Germline trimming cut 4 bases from V and 2 bases from J; bases unmatched to any gene: 7. In DNA form, the CDR3 reads TGCAGCGTTGGCACGCGGACAGGGACCTACGAGCAGTACTTC. The encoded protein is CSVGTRTGTYEQYF.

This clonotype was observed a few times. The gene calls are TRBV2 and TRBJ2-2; TRBD1 matches at 9 bases. The length of the CDR3 is 15 residues. CDR1 is SNHLY, CDR2 FYNNEI, per germline. Trimming at V came to 4 bases and at J to 5 bases, leaving 5 bases not matched to a gene. The DNA of the CDR3 is TGTGCCAGCAGTGGGGACAGGGTAGGAACCGGGGAGCTGTTTTTT. Protein product: CASSGDRVGTGELFF.

CDR3 in amino acids: CATPDRSYEQYF. The CDR3 region has the DNA TGTGCCACCCCGGACCGATCCTACGAGCAGTACTTC. This chain uses TRBV24-1 with TRBJ2-7; D not certain. CDR1 is KGHDR, CDR2 SFDVKD, per germline. The CDR3 has 12 residues. V lost 9 bases and J lost 1, with 9 bases in between.

V gene TRBV29-1 combines with J gene TRBJ2-7; 7 positions match TRBD1. Germline V lookup: CDR1 SQVTM, CDR2 ANQGSEA. The CDR3 contains 11 residues. The trim removed 8 bases at V and 2 bases at J, leaving 3 bases unmatched. CDR3 in amino acids: CSRDSTYEQYF. CDR3 nucleotide sequence: TGCAGCCGGGACAGTACCTACGAGCAGTACTTC.

The chain is built from TRBV20-1 and TRBJ2-7; 15 bases fit TRBD2. Trimming at V came to 5 bases and at J to 3 bases, leaving 8 bases not matched to a gene. The CDR3 has 16 amino acids. Germline CDR1 reads DFQATT; CDR2 reads SNEGSKA (reference sequence). The CDR3, as DNA: TGCAGTGCTGAGGGACTAGCGGGGGGACCACTCTACGAGCAGTACTTC. Its protein is CSAEGLAGGPLYEQYF.

With regard to this clonotype: Sequence at one end of the junction differs from germline and may be a read error. V and J are TRBV2 and TRBJ1-6, with D tentatively TRBD1 (5 bases). The CDR3 totals 16 residues. Looked up from germline, CDR1 is SNHLY and CDR2 is FYNNEI. This CDR3 is CASSYSSGTYNSPPHF. DNA of the CDR3: TGTGCCAGCAGTTACTCCTCCGGGACTTATAATTCACCCCCCCACTTT.

This clonotype was seen only a few times. V usage is TRBV5-1 and J usage is TRBJ1-1, with no clear D. The V gene lost 0 bases and the J gene lost 1 base, with 10 bases spanning the gap. The CDR3 is 15 amino acids. Germline CDR1 reads SGHRS; CDR2 reads YFSETQ. The DNA for the CDR3 is TGCGCCAGCAGCTTGGAATTGCGCCCGAACACTGAAGCTTTCTTT. It specifies CASSLELRPNTEAFF.

This clonotype has only a few counts. The V call is TRBV2, the J call TRBJ2-7; 10 bases match TRBD1. There are 15 residues in the CDR3. The trim removed 5 bases at V and 2 bases at J, leaving 6 bases unmatched. The germline V gene encodes CDR1 SNHLY and CDR2 FYNNEI. The CDR3 bases are TGTGCCAGCAGTCCATGGGGACAGGGGACCTACGAGCAGTACTTC. As protein: CASSPWGQGTYEQYF.

The chain joins TRBV10-2 to TRBJ1-1; D gene ambiguous. Trimming took 6 bases from V and 1 from J, leaving 9 bases between them. The CDR3 runs to 13 residues. Germline CDR1 is WSHSY and CDR2 is SAAADI. Here the CDR3 DNA reads TGCGCCAGCAGGGAAGTTTCGAACACTGAAGCTTTCTTT. Residues: CASREVSNTEAFF.

This clonotype showed up just a few times. One end of the junction does not line up with germline, which may come from a read error. This chain joins TRBV7-2 and TRBJ1-2, with D perhaps matching TRBD1 (6 bases). Germline assignment: CDR1 SGHTA and CDR2 FQGNSA. CDR3 length equals 17 residues. CDR3 amino acids: CASSFLRTATINYGYTF. The CDR3 DNA is TGCGCCAGCAGCTTCCTCCGGACAGCGACGATTAACTATGGCTACACCTTC.

This clonotype was found many times. CDR3 region: CSVSTVNSNQPQHF. The DNA of the CDR3 is TGCAGCGTCTCGACAGTTAATAGCAATCAGCCCCAGCATTTT. This chain uses TRBV29-1 with TRBJ1-5; tentative D call: TRBD1 (5 bases). Germline V gives CDR1 SQVTM, CDR2 ANQGSEA. Deletions cut 6 bases from V and 0 bases from J, with 12 bases between. The CDR3 sequence is 14 residues long.

This clonotype was counted ten times or more. CDR3 nucleotides: TGTGCCAGCAGCTCGGGACTGATCAATCAGCCCCAGCATTTT. The encoded protein is CASSSGLINQPQHF. The chain is built from TRBV7-8 and TRBJ1-5, with a tentative D call TRBD1 (5 bases). The germline gives CDR1 SGHVS, CDR2 FQNEAQ. V shed 4 bases and J shed 3 bases, with 10 bases lying between them. CDR3 size: 14 residues.

The gene calls are TRBV7-8 and TRBJ1-1; 7 bases line up with TRBD1. The germline V gene has CDR1 SGHVS and CDR2 FQNEAQ. J was trimmed by 1 base and V by 5 bases; bases with no gene match: 7. The CDR3 totals 15 residues. CDR3 protein: CASSPANRGNTEAFF. For the CDR3, the DNA is TGTGCCAGCAGCCCCGCAAACAGGGGGAACACTGAAGCTTTCTTT.